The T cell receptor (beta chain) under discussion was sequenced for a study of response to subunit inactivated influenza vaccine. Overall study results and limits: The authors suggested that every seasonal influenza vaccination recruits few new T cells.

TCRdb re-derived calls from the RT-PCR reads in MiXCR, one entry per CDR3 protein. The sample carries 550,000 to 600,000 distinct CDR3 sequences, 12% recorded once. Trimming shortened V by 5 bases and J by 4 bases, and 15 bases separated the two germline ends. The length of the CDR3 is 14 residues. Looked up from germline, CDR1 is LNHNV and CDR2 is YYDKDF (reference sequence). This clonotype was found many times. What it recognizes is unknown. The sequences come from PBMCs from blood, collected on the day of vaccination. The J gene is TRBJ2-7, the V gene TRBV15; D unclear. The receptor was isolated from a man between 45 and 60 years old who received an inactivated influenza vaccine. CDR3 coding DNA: TGTGCCACCAGCGGAACCGGGCCCCGATACGAGCAGTACTTC. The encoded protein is CATSGTGPRYEQYF.